Shown below are 19 T cell receptor beta chains from a single sample sequenced in a study of identical twins. Each CDR3 protein gets one entry after TCRdb re-called the 5' RACE reads with MiXCR. The data hold a few hundred thousand distinct CDR3 sequences, with approximately 9.1% observed a single time. The sample consisted of naive T cells sorted from blood. These TCRs come from a woman aged 50 to 60 in good health.

This clonotype was observed at least ten times. CDR3 in DNA: TGTGCCAGCAGTGACGACAGGGCAGGGGCGGTTCCTCAAGAGACCCAGTACTTC. Translated, it gives CASSDDRAGAVPQETQYF. The chain joins TRBV25-1 to TRBJ2-5; 7 bases fit TRBD1. The CDR3 sequence is 18 residues long. Trimming cost V 3 bases and J 2 bases; bases outside gene matches: 15. The germline V gene encodes CDR1 MGHDK and CDR2 SYGVNS.

V and J are TRBV27 and TRBJ1-1; possibly TRBD1 for D (5 bases). V gave up 3 bases and J gave up 4 bases, with 12 bases separating them. CDR3 length: 14 residues. The V gene's germline CDR1 is MNHEY and CDR2 SMNVEV (reference sequence). CDR3 protein: CASSFRMGVTEAFF. DNA for the CDR3: TGTGCCAGCAGTTTTCGGATGGGGGTCACTGAAGCTTTCTTT.

The J gene is TRBJ1-4, the V gene TRBV2; D gene ambiguous. Germline loops: CDR1 SNHLY, CDR2 FYNNEI. Trimming removed 0 bases from V and 8 bases from J, with 13 bases in between. The CDR3 totals 15 residues. As DNA, the CDR3 is TGTGCCAGCAGTGAAGCGCGAGGGTATAGGGAAAAACTGTTTTTT. Residues: CASSEARGYREKLFF. Supplemented by reference TRBV2 and TRBJ1-4, the full variable domain reads EPEVTQTPSHQVTQMGQEVILRCVPISNHLYFYWYRQILGQKVEFLVSFYNNEISEKSEIFDDQFSVERPDGSNFTLKIRSTKLEDSAMYFCASSEARGYREKLFFGSGTQLSVL.

The chain is built from TRBV12-3 or TRBV12-4 and TRBJ2-1; D is unresolved. This CDR3 comprises 10 residues. The V end lost 8 bases, the J end lost 8 bases, and 7 bases lay between the germline ends. Written as DNA, the CDR3 is TGTGCCAGCGGCCTCGATGAGCAGTTCTTC. As protein: CASGLDEQFF.

CDR3 nucleotides: TGCGCCAGCAGCTTGTTTGACACCCGTGTGGACACTGAAGCTTTCTTT. This codes for CASSLFDTRVDTEAFF. The chain combines TRBV5-1 with TRBJ1-1, with unresolved D. Germline loops: CDR1 SGHRS, CDR2 YFSETQ. Trimming stripped 1 base from V and 3 bases from J, with 16 bases between. The CDR3 is made up of 16 amino acids.

This clonotype was seen a handful of times. V usage is TRBV6-2 or TRBV6-3 and J usage is TRBJ2-1; 9 nucleotides line up with TRBD2. The germline V gene has CDR1 MNHEY and CDR2 SVGEGT. The CDR3 sequence is 16 residues long. V shed 0 bases, J shed 3 bases, and the junction held 3 bases outside the gene matches. CDR3 nucleotides: TGTGCCAGCAGTTACTCGGCGGGAGGGGGCTACAATGAGCAGTTCTTC. It yields the protein CASSYSAGGGYNEQFF.

The chain combines TRBV7-2 with TRBJ2-1, with TRBD2 as a possible D gene (5 bases). Germline CDR1 and CDR2: SGHTA and FQGNSA. The CDR3 covers 18 residues. V was pared by 2 bases and J by 1 base, with 18 bases between. The chain's CDR3 is CASSLYGYRGSSYNEQFF. As DNA, the CDR3 is TGTGCCAGCAGCTTATACGGCTATCGAGGGAGTTCCTACAATGAGCAGTTCTTC.

This clonotype has a handful of counts. This sequence joins TRBV10-3 and TRBJ2-5; D remains ambiguous. V gave up 3 bases and J gave up 1 base, with 6 bases separating them. Germline V gives CDR1 ENHRY, CDR2 SYGVKD. This CDR3 contains 13 residues. The CDR3 reads CAISDPTQETQYF. In DNA form, the CDR3 reads TGTGCCATCAGTGATCCTACCCAAGAGACCCAGTACTTC.

This clonotype was seen only a few times. The chain couples TRBV5-1 to TRBJ2-3; 7 bases line up with TRBD1. After removal of 4 bases from V and 2 bases from J, the junction contained 13 bases not matched to a gene. Looked up from germline, CDR1 is SGHRS and CDR2 is YFSETQ. The CDR3 runs 17 residues. The chain's CDR3 is CASSAAKTGVPTDTQYF. Written as DNA, the CDR3 is TGCGCCAGCAGCGCTGCCAAAACAGGGGTACCCACAGATACGCAGTATTTT.

The rearrangement links TRBV7-2 to TRBJ2-5; 12 bases match TRBD2. Unmatched junction bases numbered 4, after V lost 0 bases and J lost 5 bases. Germline-derived CDR1 and CDR2 are SGHTA and FQGNSA. This CDR3 has 16 residues. This CDR3 reads CASSLAGLAGWETQYF. The CDR3 DNA follows: TGTGCCAGCAGCTTAGCGGGACTAGCGGGCTGGGAGACCCAGTACTTC.

This clonotype appeared a few times. The genes are TRBV6-5 and TRBJ2-7; D is unresolved. Germline V gene lookup returns CDR1 MNHEY and CDR2 SVGAGI. The CDR3 is 14 residues long. V was cut by 0 bases and J by 2 bases, with 8 bases left in between. Here the CDR3 DNA reads TGTGCCAGCAGTTACTCCCGGGCCCCCTACGAGCAGTACTTC. Translation: CASSYSRAPYEQYF.

V and J are TRBV27 and TRBJ2-1; 11 bases are shared with TRBD2. CDR3 length: 16 amino acids. With 5 bases clipped from V and 1 base from J, the junction kept 4 bases outside the gene matches. Germline-derived CDR1 and CDR2 are MNHEY and SMNVEV (reference sequence). The CDR3 DNA reads as TGTGCCAGCAGTGCTAGCGGGAGGAAATCCTACAATGAGCAGTTCTTC. It translates to CASSASGRKSYNEQFF.

CDR3: CASSGSAGGRNEQFF. As DNA, the CDR3 is TGTGCCAGCAGCGGAAGTGCGGGGGGACGTAATGAGCAGTTCTTC. The chain links TRBV13 to TRBJ2-1, with 8 bases identical to TRBD2. The germline V gene has CDR1 PRHDT and CDR2 FYEKMQ (reference sequence). Losses at the gene ends were 5 bases for V and 7 bases for J; bases not matched to a gene: 10. The CDR3 is 15 amino acids.

This clonotype occurred many times. This sequence joins TRBV12-3 or TRBV12-4 and TRBJ2-1; D call uncertain. The CDR3 loop spans 14 amino acids. Deletions cut 3 bases from V and 4 bases from J, with 10 bases between. The CDR3 sequence: CASSLSGLYNEQFF. The CDR3 DNA is TGTGCCAGCAGTTTGAGTGGGCTTTACAATGAGCAGTTCTTC.

In this sample, this clonotype turned up a few times. V and J are TRBV12-3 or TRBV12-4 and TRBJ1-1; D is possibly TRBD1 (5 bases). The CDR3 loop spans 11 amino acids. V dropped 4 bases and J dropped 7 bases, with 7 bases sitting between them. CDR3 residues: CASSWGYEAFF. In DNA, the CDR3 is TGTGCCAGCAGTTGGGGGTATGAAGCTTTCTTT.

The J gene is TRBJ2-7, the V gene TRBV7-9, with unresolved D. Per germline, CDR1 SEHNR and CDR2 FQNEAQ (reference sequence). This CDR3 has 13 amino acids. V gave up 4 bases and J gave up 4 bases, with 11 bases separating them. CDR3 DNA sequence: TGTGCCAGCAGCTCCTCGGGTGTGTACGAGCAGTACTTC. Its protein product is CASSSSGVYEQYF.

This clonotype was found many times. This sequence joins TRBV12-3 or TRBV12-4 and TRBJ1-6; a weak D match, TRBD1 (5 bases). The CDR3 is 13 residues long. V lost 6 bases and J 6 bases, leaving 9 bases between the germline ends. The CDR3 here is CASSEGSNSPLHF. The CDR3 DNA sequence: TGTGCCAGCAGCGAGGGGTCTAATTCACCCCTCCACTTT.

This clonotype was seen repeatedly, ten times or more. CDR3 sequence: CSARDQGARRHEQFF. The CDR3 bases are TGCAGTGCTAGAGATCAGGGGGCGCGTAGACATGAGCAGTTCTTC. The rearrangement links TRBV20-1 to TRBJ2-1, with 8 bases identical to TRBD1. CDR1 is DFQATT and CDR2 is SNEGSKA in the germline V gene (reference sequence). J lost 8 bases, V lost 0 bases, and 9 bases had no gene match. This CDR3 is 15 amino acids long.

This clonotype came up a few times. The V gene is TRBV19, the J gene TRBJ2-4; D unclear. CDR3 length equals 10 residues. With 8 bases removed from V and 15 bases from J, the gap between germline ends came to 14 bases. Germline V CDR1 and CDR2: LNHDA, SQIVND (reference sequence). CDR3 in DNA: TGTGCCAGTGGGCCAGCTCCTGGGTACTTC. Translating it yields CASGPAPGYF.